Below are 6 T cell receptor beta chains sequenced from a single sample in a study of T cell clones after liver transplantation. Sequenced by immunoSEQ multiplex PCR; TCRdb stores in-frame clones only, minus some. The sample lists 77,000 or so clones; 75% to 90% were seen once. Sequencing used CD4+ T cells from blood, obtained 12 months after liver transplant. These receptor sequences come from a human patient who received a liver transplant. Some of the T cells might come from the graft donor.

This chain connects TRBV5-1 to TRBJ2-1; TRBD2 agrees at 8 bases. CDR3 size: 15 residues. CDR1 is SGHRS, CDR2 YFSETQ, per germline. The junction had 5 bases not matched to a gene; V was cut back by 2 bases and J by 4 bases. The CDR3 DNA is TGCGCCAGCAGCTTTAGCGGGGATAGTTACAATGAGCAGTTCTTC. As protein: CASSFSGDSYNEQFF.

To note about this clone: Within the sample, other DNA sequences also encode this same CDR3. In DNA form, the CDR3 reads TGCAGCGTGGGGGTGGGCGGAAGCAATCAGCCCCAGCATTTT. Translation gives CSVGVGGSNQPQHF. The rearrangement uses TRBV29-1 and TRBJ1-5, with D perhaps matching TRBD1 (5 bases). V lost 6 bases and J lost 1, with 13 bases in between. The CDR3 contains 14 residues. Germline values: CDR1 SQVTM, CDR2 ANQGSEA.

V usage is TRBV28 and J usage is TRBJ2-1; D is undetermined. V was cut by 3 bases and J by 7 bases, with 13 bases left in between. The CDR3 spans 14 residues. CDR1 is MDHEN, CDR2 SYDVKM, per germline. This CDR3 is CASSFLFELNEQFF. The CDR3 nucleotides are TGTGCCAGCAGTTTTTTATTTGAGCTGAATGAGCAGTTCTTC.

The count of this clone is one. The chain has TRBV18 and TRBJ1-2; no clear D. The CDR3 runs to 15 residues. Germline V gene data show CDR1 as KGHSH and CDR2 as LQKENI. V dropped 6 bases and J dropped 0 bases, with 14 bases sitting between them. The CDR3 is CASSLGPLANYGYTF. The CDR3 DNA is TGTGCCAGCTCCCTTGGACCGTTAGCTAACTATGGCTACACCTTC.

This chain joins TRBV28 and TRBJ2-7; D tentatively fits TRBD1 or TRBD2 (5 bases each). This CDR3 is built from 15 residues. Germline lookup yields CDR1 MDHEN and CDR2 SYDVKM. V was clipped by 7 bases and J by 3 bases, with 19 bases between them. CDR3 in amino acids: CASIHRGPEFYEQYF. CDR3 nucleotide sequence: TGTGCCAGCATCCACCGGGGCCCCGAGTTCTACGAGCAGTACTTC.

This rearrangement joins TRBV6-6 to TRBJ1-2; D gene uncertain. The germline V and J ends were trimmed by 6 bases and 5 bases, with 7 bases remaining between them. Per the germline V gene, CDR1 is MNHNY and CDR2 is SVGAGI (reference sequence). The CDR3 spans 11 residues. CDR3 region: CASRALYGYTF. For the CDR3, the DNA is TGTGCCAGCAGAGCCTTATATGGCTACACCTTC.